Each of the 2 T cell receptor beta chains below was sequenced from the same sample in a study of monozygotic twins with inflammatory bowel disease. No DNA is given; TCRdb re-called the 5' RACE reads and lists each CDR3 protein once. This repertoire includes around 140,000 distinct CDR3 sequences. Sequencing was done on a sample of blood. These receptors were obtained from a human donor with ulcerative colitis or Crohn's disease, or a healthy co-twin of an affected twin (not recorded which).

The V call is TRBV7-2, the J call TRBJ2-1; checking the TCRdb D call of TRBD2 is not possible without DNA. Germline values: CDR1 SGHTA, CDR2 FQGNSA. The CDR3 has 14 residues. The CDR3 is CASSLVSAGNEQFF.

The gene calls are TRBV20-1 and TRBJ2-7; TCRdb names TRBD1, which stays unverified in the absence of DNA. Germline lookup yields CDR1 DFQATT and CDR2 SNEGSKA (reference sequence). The CDR3 loop spans 15 amino acids. The chain's CDR3 is CSASAPRTHSYEQYF.